This T cell receptor (beta chain) derives from a study of blood T cell repertoires in COVID-19. At the level of the study: The origin of the acute and convalescent COVID-19 samples was the United States, Italy and Spain. PBMCs, B-cell-depleted T cells, or T cells provided the cDNA or gDNA that made up the material.

Per the original data handling: Reference gene primers were amplified, and this amplification served to estimate nucleated cell counts. TCRdb's table, derived via immunoSEQ multiplex PCR, lists solely in-frame clones and lacks some. The V and J calls and clone size are taken from that table; D and trimming were inferred from the DNA. Among around 500,000 clones listed, approximately 85% were seen once. Germline V lookup: CDR1 SGHTA, CDR2 FQGTGA. V was pared by 8 bases and J by 13 bases, with 13 bases of the junction left unmatched. The CDR3 sequence is 12 residues long. The sequenced sample consisted of peripheral blood. The TCR was taken from a human donor in a cohort sampled during active COVID-19. V usage is TRBV7-3 and J usage is TRBJ1-2; 7 positions match TRBD1. CDR3 coding DNA: TGTGCCAGCTCCTCGACAGGGTCTTCTCCCACCTTC. Amino acids: CASSSTGSSPTF.